The 17 T cell receptor beta chains in this list originate from one sample, sequenced in a study of shared clonotypes between healthy human individuals (dated by TCRdb to the early 2020s). For the CD8 naive samples, CD45RO-negative cells were positively selected for CCR7, yielding a CD45RA+CCR7+ population from which TemRA cells were excluded. The library relied on the immunoSEQ multiplex PCR assay. In its TCRdb copy, this immuneACCESS table keeps in-frame sequences only and misses some clones. Where compared with another copy, unresolved V genes explain less than half of these, and the others have no known cause. The sample table records over 2,000,000 clones; 93% of these occur just once. The ten largest account for over 1.5% of the sample. Material for sequencing was naive CD8+ T cells from PBMCs. Reading the label with the study, this specimen's cell subset or site is: CD45RA+CCR7+. These TCRs come from a young man in good health. Some clones in this sample may be carry-over from other donors' samples.

The sample holds one count of this clone. The rearrangement links TRBV7-7 to TRBJ2-7; weak D call: TRBD1 (6 bases). V was trimmed by 5 bases and J by 2 bases, leaving 10 bases between them. This CDR3 has 13 residues. CDR1 and CDR2 from the germline V gene are SSHAT and FNYEAQ (reference sequence). CDR3 amino acids: CASSQDSTYEQYF. The DNA for the CDR3 is TGTGCCAGCAGCCAGGACAGTACCTACGAGCAGTACTTC.

The CDR3 DNA follows: TGCAGCGTGTTTGAAACTTACGAGCAGTACTTC. Translation: CSVFETYEQYF. The rearrangement uses TRBV29-1 and TRBJ2-7, with D uncertain. CDR1 and CDR2 (germline): SQVTM, ANQGSEA. Trimming took off 6 bases at V and 4 bases at J, with 10 bases between the two ends. This CDR3 is 11 amino acids long.

The V gene is TRBV9, the J gene TRBJ2-7, with D unclear. Trimming removed 0 bases at V and 4 bases at J, with 14 bases between. The CDR3 sequence is 15 residues long. CDR1 SGDLS and CDR2 YYNGEE come from the germline V gene. The CDR3 spells CASSVGTEDFYEQYF. DNA of the CDR3: TGTGCCAGCAGCGTAGGTACTGAGGATTTTTACGAGCAGTACTTC.

The chain has TRBV7-9 and TRBJ1-3, with D perhaps TRBD1 (5 bases). V lost 5 bases and J lost 4, with 6 bases in between. This CDR3 spans 12 amino acids. The V gene's germline CDR1 is SEHNR and CDR2 FQNEAQ (reference sequence). This CDR3 reads CASSTGGNTIYF. The CDR3 DNA sequence: TGTGCCAGCAGCACAGGAGGAAACACCATATATTTT. Supplemented by reference TRBV7-9 and TRBJ1-3, the full variable domain reads DTGVSQNPRHKITKRGQNVTFRCDPISEHNRLYWYRQTLGQGPEFLTYFQNEAQLEKSRLLSDRFSAERPKGSFSTLEIQRTEQGDSAMYLCASSTGGNTIYFGEGSWLTVV.

The V call is TRBV27, the J call TRBJ1-2, with D perhaps TRBD1 (6 bases). CDR1 and CDR2 from the germline V gene are MNHEY and SMNVEV (reference sequence). Trimming shortened V by 3 bases and J by 5 bases, and 19 bases separated the two germline ends. This CDR3 is built from 16 residues. The CDR3 DNA reads as TGTGCCAGCAGTTTTCTATCTGGGACAAGAGAGTATGGCTACACCTTC. It specifies CASSFLSGTREYGYTF.

The chain employs TRBV28 and TRBJ2-2, with D perhaps TRBD2 (6 bases). Germline-derived CDR1 and CDR2 are MDHEN and SYDVKM. Trimming left V 1 base short and J 6 bases short, with 15 bases between. The CDR3 has 16 amino acids. CDR3 nucleotide sequence: TGTGCCAGCAGTTTATCTCGGAGGGTACGTCCCGGGGAGCTGTTTTTT. Translating it yields CASSLSRRVRPGELFF.

The V gene is TRBV4-1, the J gene TRBJ2-6; TRBD1 matches 7 bases. CDR1 and CDR2 from the germline V gene are MGHRA and YSYEKL. The CDR3 consists of 17 residues. The V gene end was trimmed by 3 bases and the J gene end by 1 base; junction bases not matched to a gene: 6. For the CDR3, the DNA is TGCGCCAGCAGCCAGGAGACAGGGCCGTCTGGGGCCAACGTCCTGACTTTC. Translation gives CASSQETGPSGANVLTF.

The chain links TRBV27 to TRBJ2-7, with D hard to call. V shed 0 bases and J shed 4 bases, with 13 bases lying between them. This CDR3 is 15 amino acids long. Germline assignment: CDR1 MNHEY and CDR2 SMNVEV (reference sequence). CDR3 in amino acids: CASSLSGIGLYEQYF. The CDR3 DNA reads TGTGCCAGCAGTTTATCAGGAATTGGTCTATACGAGCAGTACTTC.

This clone was recorded once. The rearrangement uses TRBV19 and TRBJ1-2; D ambiguous. Germline CDR1 LNHDA, CDR2 SQIVND (reference sequence). CDR3 length: 14 residues. Trimming cost V 6 bases and J 3 bases, with 14 bases left between them. This chain's CDR3 is CASSSTIDHYGYTF. The CDR3 DNA reads TGTGCCAGTAGCTCCACCATAGACCACTATGGCTACACCTTC.

The rearrangement links TRBV29-1 to TRBJ2-3; 13 nucleotides line up with TRBD2. V lost 7 bases, J lost 6 bases, and 10 bases stayed unmatched. The germline CDR1 and CDR2 sequences are SQVTM and ANQGSEA. The CDR3 loop spans 15 amino acids. CDR3 coding DNA: TGCAGCGCATGGACTAGCGGGAGACTTAGGGATACGCAGTATTTT. Translation gives CSAWTSGRLRDTQYF.

A word on this clone: The sample holds other DNA sequences that translate to the same CDR3. CDR3 nucleotides: TGTGCCAGCAGTGAAGCCGGGACAGGAGCCTACGAGCAGTACTTC. It yields the protein CASSEAGTGAYEQYF. This chain joins TRBV6-1 and TRBJ2-7, with TRBD1 matching 8 bases. J lost 2 bases, V lost 0 bases, and 3 bases had no gene match. This CDR3 comprises 15 residues. CDR1 is MNHNS and CDR2 is SASEGT in the germline V gene.

The V call is TRBV9, the J call TRBJ2-7, with D possibly TRBD1 on 5 matching bases. The V end lost 0 bases, the J end lost 5 bases, and 12 bases lay between the germline ends. This CDR3 has 14 residues. Germline CDR1 is SGDLS and CDR2 is YYNGEE. The CDR3 is CASSVEGAWDEQYF. The CDR3 coding sequence is TGTGCCAGCAGCGTAGAAGGGGCGTGGGACGAGCAGTACTTC.

The V gene is TRBV28, the J gene TRBJ2-7, with D unresolved. The germline V gene has CDR1 MDHEN and CDR2 SYDVKM. The CDR3 contains 13 residues. V lost 7 bases and J lost 2, with 12 bases in between. CDR3 amino acids: CASIRVRTYEQYF. CDR3 DNA: TGTGCCAGCATTAGAGTCCGGACCTACGAGCAGTACTTC.

The chain joins TRBV2 to TRBJ2-7; the match to TRBD2 covers 8 bases. The CDR3 runs to 14 residues. Losses at the gene ends were 7 bases for V and 4 bases for J; bases not matched to a gene: 9. The V gene's germline CDR1 is SNHLY and CDR2 FYNNEI. The CDR3 coding sequence is TGTGCCAGCAAAGCCGGGACTAGTACGTACGAGCAGTACTTC. Translated, it gives CASKAGTSTYEQYF.

This chain uses TRBV10-2 with TRBJ2-7; TRBD1 aligns across 9 bases. Germline trimming cut 6 bases from V and 4 bases from J; bases unmatched to any gene: 10. This CDR3 has 15 amino acids. Per germline, CDR1 WSHSY and CDR2 SAAADI. The CDR3 region has the DNA TGCGCCAGCAGCTTACCGGGACAGGGTCTTTACGAGCAGTACTTC. Its protein product is CASSLPGQGLYEQYF.

V is TRBV28 and J is TRBJ1-2; D may be TRBD1 (6 bases). The CDR3 spans 16 residues. V lost 7 bases and J 5 bases, leaving 23 bases between the germline ends. Germline V gene sequence: CDR1 MDHEN, CDR2 SYDVKM. CDR3 sequence (DNA): TGTGCCAGCACCCTCATGTTGGGGGCCCTTATGTATGGCTACACCTTC. Translation: CASTLMLGALMYGYTF.

The V gene is TRBV4-2, the J gene TRBJ2-7, with 9 bases identical to TRBD1. CDR1 and CDR2 (germline): LGHNA, YNFKEQ. V gave up 2 bases and J gave up 2 bases; unmatched junction bases: 4. This CDR3 has 15 residues. CDR3 coding DNA: TGTGCCAGCAGCCAACCCCGACAGGGGGCCTACGAGCAGTACTTC. Encoded protein: CASSQPRQGAYEQYF.